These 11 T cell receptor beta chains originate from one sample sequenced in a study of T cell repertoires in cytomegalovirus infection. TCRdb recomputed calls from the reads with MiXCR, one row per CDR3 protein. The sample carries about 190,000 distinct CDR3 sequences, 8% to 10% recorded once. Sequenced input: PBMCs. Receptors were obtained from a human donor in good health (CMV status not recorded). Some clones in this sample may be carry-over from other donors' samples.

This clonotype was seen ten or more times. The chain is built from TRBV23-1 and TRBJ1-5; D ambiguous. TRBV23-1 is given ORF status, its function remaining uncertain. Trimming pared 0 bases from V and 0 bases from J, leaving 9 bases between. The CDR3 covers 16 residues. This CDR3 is CASSQSRGYSNQPQHF. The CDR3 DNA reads TGCGCCAGCAGTCAATCGCGGGGATATAGCAATCAGCCCCAGCATTTT.

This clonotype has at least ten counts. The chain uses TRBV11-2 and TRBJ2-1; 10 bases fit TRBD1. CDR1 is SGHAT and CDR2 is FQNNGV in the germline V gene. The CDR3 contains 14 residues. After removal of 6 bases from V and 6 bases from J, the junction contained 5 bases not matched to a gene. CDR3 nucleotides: TGTGCCAGCAGTTCGGGACAGGGGCTCAATGAGCAGTTCTTC. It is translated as CASSSGQGLNEQFF. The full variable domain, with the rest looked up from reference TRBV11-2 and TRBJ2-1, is EAGVAQSPRYKIIEKRQSVAFWCNPISGHATLYWYQQILGQGPKLLIQFQNNGVVDDSQLPKDRFSAERLKGVDSTLKIQPAKLEDSAVYLCASSSGQGLNEQFFGPGTRLTVL.

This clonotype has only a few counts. The CDR3 nucleotides are TGCAGTGAGGACAGGGTGGCGGGCGAGCAGTACTTC. It yields the protein CSEDRVAGEQYF. The chain combines TRBV20-1 with TRBJ2-7; the match to TRBD1 covers 8 bases. The germline CDR1 and CDR2 sequences are DFQATT and SNEGSKA (reference sequence). The CDR3 is 12 residues long. V was clipped by 7 bases and J by 6 bases; unmatched bases: 8.

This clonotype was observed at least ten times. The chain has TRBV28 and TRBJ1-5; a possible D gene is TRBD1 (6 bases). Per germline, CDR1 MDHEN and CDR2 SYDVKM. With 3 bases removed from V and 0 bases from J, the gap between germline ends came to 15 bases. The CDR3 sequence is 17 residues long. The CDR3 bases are TGTGCCAGCAGTTTTCAGGAGGGGGTTGATAGCAATCAGCCCCAGCATTTT. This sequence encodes CASSFQEGVDSNQPQHF.

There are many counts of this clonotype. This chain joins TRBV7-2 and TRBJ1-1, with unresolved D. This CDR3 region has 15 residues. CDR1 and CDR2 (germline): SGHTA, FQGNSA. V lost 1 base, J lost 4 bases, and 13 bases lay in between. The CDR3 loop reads CASSLDDTRGTEAFF. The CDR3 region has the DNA TGTGCCAGCAGCTTAGACGACACCCGGGGCACTGAAGCTTTCTTT.

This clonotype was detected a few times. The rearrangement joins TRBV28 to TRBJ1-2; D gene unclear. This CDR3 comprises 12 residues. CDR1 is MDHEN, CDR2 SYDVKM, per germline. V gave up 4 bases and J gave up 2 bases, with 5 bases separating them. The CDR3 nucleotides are TGTGCCAGCAGTTCTCTCAACTATGGCTACACCTTC. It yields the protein CASSSLNYGYTF.

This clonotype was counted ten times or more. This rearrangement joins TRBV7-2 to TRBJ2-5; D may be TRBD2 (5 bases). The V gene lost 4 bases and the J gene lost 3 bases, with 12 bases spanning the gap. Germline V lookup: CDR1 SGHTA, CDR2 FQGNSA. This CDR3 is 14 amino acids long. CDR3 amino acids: CASSSTRVKETQYF. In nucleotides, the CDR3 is TGTGCCAGCAGCTCTACTAGAGTCAAAGAGACCCAGTACTTC. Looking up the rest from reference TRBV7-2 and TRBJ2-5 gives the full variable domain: GAGVSQSPSNKVTEKGKDVELRCDPISGHTALYWYRQSLGQGLEFLIYFQGNSAPDKSGLPSDRFSAERTGGSVSTLTIQRTQQEDSAVYLCASSSTRVKETQYFGPGTRLLVL.

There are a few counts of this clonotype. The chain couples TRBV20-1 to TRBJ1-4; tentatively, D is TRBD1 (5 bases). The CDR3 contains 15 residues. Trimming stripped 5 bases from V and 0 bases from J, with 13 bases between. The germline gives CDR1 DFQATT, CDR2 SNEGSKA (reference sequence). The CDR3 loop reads CSASADSATNEKLFF. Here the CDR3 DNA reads TGCAGTGCTTCAGCCGACAGTGCAACTAATGAAAAACTGTTTTTT.

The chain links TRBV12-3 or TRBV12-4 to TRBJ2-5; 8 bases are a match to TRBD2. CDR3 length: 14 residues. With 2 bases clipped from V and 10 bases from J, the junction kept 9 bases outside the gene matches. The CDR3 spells CASSLPHPRGGQYF. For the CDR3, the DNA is TGTGCCAGCAGTTTACCCCACCCCCGGGGGGGCCAGTACTTC.

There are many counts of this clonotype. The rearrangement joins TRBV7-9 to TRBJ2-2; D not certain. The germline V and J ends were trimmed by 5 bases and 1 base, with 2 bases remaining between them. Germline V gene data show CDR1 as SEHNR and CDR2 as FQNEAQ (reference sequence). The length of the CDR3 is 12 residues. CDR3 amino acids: CASSGNTGELFF. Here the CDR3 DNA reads TGTGCCAGCAGCGGGAACACCGGGGAGCTGTTTTTT.

CDR3 nucleotides: TGTGCCAGCAGCTCTGGCGAGACCTCCCAGTACTTC. Amino acid sequence: CASSSGETSQYF. V gene TRBV28 combines with J gene TRBJ2-5, with D hard to call. Germline assignment: CDR1 MDHEN and CDR2 SYDVKM. The CDR3 covers 12 residues. V gave up 6 bases and J gave up 9 bases, with 14 bases separating them.